The 28 T cell receptor beta chains presented below share a single source sample, sequenced in a study of T-cell reconstitution after alpha-beta-depleted transplantation in children. The TCRbeta library was prepared with unique molecular identifiers. MiXCR was run by TCRdb on the PCR reads, yielding one entry per CDR3 protein. The repertoire holds around 440,000 distinct CDR3 sequences, with roughly a tenth as singletons. Source: PBMCs, taken before TCRalphabeta/CD19-depleted stem cell transplant. The receptors stem from a child aged 2 to 10 with inherited bone marrow failure, due to receive a stem cell transplant.

This clonotype was counted many times. The chain's CDR3 is CASSLSSGRGAKNIQYF. The CDR3 DNA reads TGTGCCAGCAGTCTTTCTAGCGGGAGGGGAGCCAAAAACATTCAGTACTTC. This sequence joins TRBV3-1 and TRBJ2-4; 12 bases fit TRBD2. The CDR3 totals 17 residues. Germline CDR1 is LGHDT and CDR2 is YNNKEL (reference sequence). V shed 6 bases and J 0 bases; nucleotides not matched to a gene: 6.

This clonotype has at least ten counts. The rearrangement joins TRBV5-1 to TRBJ2-5, with TRBD1 matching 7 bases. V shed 7 bases and J 2 bases; nucleotides not matched to a gene: 11. From germline, CDR1 is SGHRS and CDR2 YFSETQ. The CDR3 covers 15 residues. CDR3 DNA: TGCGCCAGCGGTTGGCTCGACAGGGCACAAGAGACCCAGTACTTC. Its translation: CASGWLDRAQETQYF.

This clonotype was seen at least ten times. The V call is TRBV5-5, the J call TRBJ1-5; D uncertain. V was clipped by 1 base and J by 0 bases, with 11 bases between them. Germline lookup yields CDR1 SGHKS and CDR2 YYEKEE (reference sequence). This CDR3 comprises 16 residues. The CDR3 DNA sequence: TGTGCCAGCAGCTTGAGAGACACTTATAGCAATCAGCCCCAGCATTTT. It is translated as CASSLRDTYSNQPQHF. Combining the CDR3 with reference TRBV5-5 and TRBJ1-5 gives the whole variable domain DAGVTQSPTHLIKTRGQQVTLRCSPISGHKSVSWYQQVLGQGPQFIFQYYEKEERGRGNFPDRFSARQFPNYSSELNVNALLLGDSALYLCASSLRDTYSNQPQHFGDGTRLSIL.

The V and J genes are TRBV12-3 or TRBV12-4 and TRBJ1-3; 8 bases are a match to TRBD1. Unmatched junction bases numbered 21, after V lost 11 bases and J lost 0 bases. There are 19 residues in the CDR3. The CDR3 sequence: CAFSLAYSRQGTSGNTIYF. The CDR3 DNA sequence: TGTGCCTTCAGTTTAGCGTACAGCCGACAGGGGACCTCTGGAAACACCATATATTTT.

In this sample, this clonotype turned up many times. The genes are TRBV5-4 and TRBJ1-1; tentative D call: TRBD1 (5 bases). This CDR3 is 15 amino acids long. V lost 2 bases, J lost 0 bases, and 11 bases lay in between. From germline, CDR1 is SGHNT and CDR2 YYREEE (reference sequence). CDR3 nucleotide sequence: TGTGCCAGCAGCTTAGCGGAGGGGATGAACACTGAAGCTTTCTTT. This translates into CASSLAEGMNTEAFF.

This clonotype was observed at least ten times. This sequence joins TRBV20-1 and TRBJ2-7; D is uncertain. Trimming shortened V by 1 base and J by 2 bases, and 6 bases separated the two germline ends. This CDR3 spans 12 amino acids. CDR1 DFQATT and CDR2 SNEGSKA come from the germline V gene (reference sequence). This CDR3 reads CSARGLPYEQYF. For the CDR3, the DNA is TGCAGTGCTAGAGGTCTACCCTACGAGCAGTACTTC.

The chain employs TRBV29-1 and TRBJ2-7; D ambiguous. V was clipped by 6 bases and J by 2 bases, with 8 bases between them. The CDR3 runs to 11 residues. Per the germline V gene, CDR1 is SQVTM and CDR2 is ANQGSEA. The chain's CDR3 is CSVGRAYEQYF. The DNA for the CDR3 is TGCAGCGTCGGCAGAGCCTACGAGCAGTACTTC.

This sequence joins TRBV15 and TRBJ2-6, with TRBD1 matching over 7 bases. The CDR3 sequence is 16 residues long. After removal of 8 bases from V and 4 bases from J, the junction contained 11 bases not matched to a gene. Germline V lookup: CDR1 LNHNV, CDR2 YYDKDF (reference sequence). The CDR3 protein is CATQQGLFGGANVLTF. The CDR3 DNA follows: TGTGCCACCCAACAGGGGCTATTCGGCGGGGCCAACGTCCTGACTTTC.

This clonotype was seen at least ten times. The genes are TRBV4-2 and TRBJ2-3; perhaps TRBD2 as D (5 bases). Germline lookup yields CDR1 LGHNA and CDR2 YNFKEQ. The V and J ends lost 3 bases and 5 bases respectively, with 9 bases between them. The CDR3 is 13 amino acids. The CDR3 loop is CASSQRGRDTQYF. The CDR3 DNA reads TGTGCCAGCAGCCAGAGAGGGAGAGATACGCAGTATTTT.

This clonotype was counted at least ten times. This rearrangement joins TRBV12-3 or TRBV12-4 to TRBJ2-7, with D perhaps matching TRBD1 (6 bases). The V gene lost 4 bases and the J gene lost 6 bases, with 19 bases spanning the gap. CDR3 length equals 15 residues. The CDR3 DNA reads as TGTGCCAGCAGTTCGCGACAGGACTCTGCCTCCGAGCAGTACTTC. This translates into CASSSRQDSASEQYF.

This clonotype was observed a handful of times. The V and J genes are TRBV5-1 and TRBJ2-7; 15 nucleotides match TRBD2. The CDR3 is 15 residues long. Unmatched junction bases numbered 4, after V lost 4 bases and J lost 5 bases. The germline V gene encodes CDR1 SGHRS and CDR2 YFSETQ. The CDR3 coding sequence is TGCGCCAGCAGCGGGACTAGCGGGAGGTCAGACGAGCAGTACTTC. This sequence encodes CASSGTSGRSDEQYF.

The V call is TRBV29-1, the J call TRBJ2-6; the D gene is possibly TRBD2 (5 bases). From germline, CDR1 is SQVTM and CDR2 ANQGSEA. V was shortened by 6 bases and J by 3 bases, with 15 bases between the two germline ends. The CDR3 spans 15 residues. The CDR3 nucleotides are TGCAGCGTAGCAGGCCCTCGGGGTGGGGCCAACGTCCTGACTTTC. It is translated as CSVAGPRGGANVLTF.

This clonotype has a count of ten or more. J is TRBJ2-7 and V is TRBV10-1; 8 nucleotides line up with TRBD1. The germline V gene has CDR1 WNHNN and CDR2 SYGVQD (reference sequence). There are 16 residues in the CDR3. Unmatched junction bases numbered 16, after V lost 9 bases and J lost 3 bases. The CDR3 DNA is TGCGCCAGGATGCTACATAGACAGGGGAATATCTACGAGCAGTACTTC. Amino acids: CARMLHRQGNIYEQYF.

The chain has TRBV25-1 and TRBJ2-5, with 8 nucleotides matching TRBD2. Germline V CDR1 and CDR2: MGHDK, SYGVNS. CDR3 length: 14 residues. The J segment lost 6 bases and the V segment lost 8 bases, leaving 11 bases of the junction unmatched. CDR3 coding DNA: TGTGCCAGCTCCACGGGGGGGGGCGGCCAGACCCAGTACTTC. Protein: CASSTGGGGQTQYF.

This clonotype was picked up a small number of times. CDR3 residues: CASSKFGAEQYF. CDR3 bases: TGTGCCAGCAGTAAGTTTGGGGCCGAGCAGTACTTC. J is TRBJ2-7 and V is TRBV12-3 or TRBV12-4, with a tentative D call TRBD1 (5 bases). Deletions cut 5 bases from V and 6 bases from J, with 11 bases between. CDR3 size: 12 residues.

The sample holds many counts of this clonotype. The chain joins TRBV6-5 to TRBJ2-7; 9 bases line up with TRBD1. Germline loops: CDR1 MNHEY, CDR2 SVGAGI. The V segment lost 4 bases and the J segment 3 bases; nucleotides outside the gene matches: 10. The CDR3 is 16 amino acids. The CDR3 coding sequence is TGTGCCAGCAGTTTCCCAAAACCGGGACAGGGCTACGAGCAGTACTTC. Amino acid sequence: CASSFPKPGQGYEQYF.

This clonotype has at least ten counts. The chain carries TRBV7-2 and TRBJ1-2; D ambiguous. The germline V gene encodes CDR1 SGHTA and CDR2 FQGNSA. The length of the CDR3 is 15 residues. V dropped 1 base and J dropped 5 bases, with 14 bases sitting between them. The CDR3 nucleotides read TGTGCCAGCAGCTTAGAGACCTCCTCGGGGTATGGCTACACCTTC. Translated, it gives CASSLETSSGYGYTF.

Remarks on this clonotype: With a much larger clone just one base away, this may be a read error. The rearrangement uses TRBV27 and TRBJ2-5, with D possibly TRBD1 on 5 matching bases. CDR1 is MNHEY and CDR2 is SMNVEV in the germline V gene (reference sequence). This CDR3 spans 15 amino acids. The chain's CDR3 is CSSSFSGPSPETQYF. CDR3 DNA: TGTTCCAGCAGTTTCTCAGGGCCGTCCCCAGAGACCCAGTACTTC.

This clonotype was detected many times. V is TRBV30 and J is TRBJ2-1, with unresolved D. This CDR3 region has 15 residues. V was shortened by 2 bases and J by 2 bases, with 13 bases between the two germline ends. Germline CDR1 and CDR2: GTSNPN and SVGIG (reference sequence). CDR3 in DNA: TGTGCCTGGAGTTGGGAATCCCGGACCTACAATGAGCAGTTCTTC. This sequence encodes CAWSWESRTYNEQFF.

There are many counts of this clonotype. CDR3 DNA: TGTGCCAGCACTGCGGCAGATACGCAGTATTTT. Residues: CASTAADTQYF. This chain connects TRBV12-3 or TRBV12-4 to TRBJ2-3, with unresolved D. The germline V and J ends were trimmed by 7 bases and 4 bases, with 6 bases remaining between them. The CDR3 runs 11 residues.

This clonotype was seen at least ten times. The chain links TRBV18 to TRBJ1-1, with D tentatively TRBD1 (6 bases). There are 14 residues in the CDR3. Germline V CDR1 and CDR2: KGHSH, LQKENI. V was clipped by 3 bases and J by 0 bases, with 8 bases between them. The CDR3 DNA reads TGTGCCAGCTCACCGGACAGAGTGAACACTGAAGCTTTCTTT. Its protein product is CASSPDRVNTEAFF.

This clonotype was seen at least ten times. The CDR3 nucleotides are TGTGCCAGCAGTGCTACAGAGCATAGCAATCAGCCCCAGCATTTT. Translated, it gives CASSATEHSNQPQHF. This chain connects TRBV6-1 to TRBJ1-5; no reliable D call. Germline V gives CDR1 MNHNS, CDR2 SASEGT. The CDR3 spans 15 residues. Trimming took off 4 bases at V and 0 bases at J, with 10 bases between the two ends.

In its sample, this clonotype was seen a few times. The chain combines TRBV5-4 with TRBJ2-6; 7 nucleotides agree with TRBD1. CDR1 and CDR2 (germline): SGHNT, YYREEE (reference sequence). The CDR3 consists of 18 residues. V trimming: 0 bases; J trimming: 3 bases; junction bases outside the gene matches: 9. The CDR3 is CASSLGQGMWFGANVLTF. The CDR3 coding sequence is TGTGCCAGCAGCTTGGGACAGGGAATGTGGTTTGGGGCCAACGTCCTGACTTTC.

V gene TRBV27 combines with J gene TRBJ2-5; D might be TRBD2 (5 bases). CDR1 is MNHEY, CDR2 SMNVEV, per germline (reference sequence). Trimming shortened V by 0 bases and J by 2 bases, and 13 bases separated the two germline ends. This CDR3 comprises 16 residues. CDR3 nucleotides: TGTGCCAGCAGTTTATCGAGGCGGGCAGAGCAAGAGACCCAGTACTTC. It is translated as CASSLSRRAEQETQYF.

There are many counts of this clonotype. The chain carries TRBV9 and TRBJ2-2; the D gene is possibly TRBD2 (6 bases). Looked up from germline, CDR1 is SGDLS and CDR2 is YYNGEE. The V end lost 0 bases, the J end lost 6 bases, and 15 bases lay between the germline ends. This CDR3 region has 16 residues. The CDR3 reads CASSVAPRGYPGELFF. CDR3 sequence (DNA): TGTGCCAGCAGCGTAGCCCCGCGGGGCTATCCCGGGGAGCTGTTTTTT.

This rearrangement joins TRBV29-1 to TRBJ1-3, with D uncertain. The CDR3 has 11 residues. Trimming stripped 4 bases from V and 8 bases from J, with 9 bases between. From germline, CDR1 is SQVTM and CDR2 ANQGSEA. The CDR3 loop is CSVGSGDTIYF. The CDR3 region has the DNA TGCAGCGTTGGAAGTGGCGACACCATATATTTT.

This clonotype was recorded a few times. J is TRBJ1-5 and V is TRBV20-1, with a tentative D call TRBD1 (5 bases). Germline assignment: CDR1 DFQATT and CDR2 SNEGSKA (reference sequence). This CDR3 has 15 amino acids. Trimming cost V 3 bases and J 1 base, with 13 bases left between them. The CDR3: CSASPDGHSNQPQHF. CDR3 in DNA: TGCAGTGCTAGTCCGGACGGACACAGCAATCAGCCCCAGCATTTT.

This clonotype was picked up a small number of times. V gene TRBV12-3 or TRBV12-4 combines with J gene TRBJ2-1, with 7 nucleotides matching TRBD2. The CDR3 has 15 amino acids. Trimming cost V 7 bases and J 6 bases; bases outside gene matches: 12. The CDR3 DNA follows: TGTGCCAGCACCACTCGGGGGGTGGGGGTCAATGAGCAGTTCTTC. Protein: CASTTRGVGVNEQFF.